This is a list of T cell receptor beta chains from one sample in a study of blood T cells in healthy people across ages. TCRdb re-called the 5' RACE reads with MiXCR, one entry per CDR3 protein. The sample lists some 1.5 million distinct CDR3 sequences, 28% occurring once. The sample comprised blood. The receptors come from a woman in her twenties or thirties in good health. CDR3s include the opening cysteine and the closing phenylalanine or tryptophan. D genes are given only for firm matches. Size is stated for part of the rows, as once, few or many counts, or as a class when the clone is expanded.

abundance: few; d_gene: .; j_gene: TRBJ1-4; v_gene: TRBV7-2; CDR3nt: TGTGCCAGCAGCTTCTCCTTTAGGGGTGATGAAAAACTGTTTTTT; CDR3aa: CASSFSFRGDEKLFF
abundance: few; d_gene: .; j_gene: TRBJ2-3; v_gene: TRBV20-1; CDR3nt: TGCGGTGCCAGTGGGTCCCATACGCAGTATTTT; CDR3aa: CGASGSHTQYF
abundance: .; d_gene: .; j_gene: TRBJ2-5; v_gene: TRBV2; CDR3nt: TGTGCCAGCAGGGAAACGGACTACGGGCAAGAGATCCAGTACTTC; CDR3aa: CASRETDYGQEIQYF
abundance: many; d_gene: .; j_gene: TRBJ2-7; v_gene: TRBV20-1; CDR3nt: TGCAGTGCTAGAATGAGAGCCTACGAGCAGTACTTC; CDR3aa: CSARMRAYEQYF
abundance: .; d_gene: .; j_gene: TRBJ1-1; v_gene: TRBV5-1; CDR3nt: TGCGCCAGCATCTCCGTTGCTGGCACTGAAGCTTTCTTT; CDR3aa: CASISVAGTEAFF
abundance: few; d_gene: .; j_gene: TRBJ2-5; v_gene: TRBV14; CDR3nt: TGTGCCAGCAGGCGACTGGAGCAAGAGACCCAGTACTTC; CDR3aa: CASRRLEQETQYF
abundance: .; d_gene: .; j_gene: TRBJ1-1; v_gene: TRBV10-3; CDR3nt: TGTGCCATCAGCGGAGAGATCGGTTCTGAGGCTTTCTTT; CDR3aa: CAISGEIGSEAFF
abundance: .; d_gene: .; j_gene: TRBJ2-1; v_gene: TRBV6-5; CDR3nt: TGTGCCGGCAGTTACTCGAGGTGGGACGCGATAACTAATGAGCAGTTCTTC; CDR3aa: CAGSYSRWDAITNEQFF
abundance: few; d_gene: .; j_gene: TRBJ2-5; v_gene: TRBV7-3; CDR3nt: TGTGCCAGCAGCCCAAGTCTGGGACCCCAAGAGACCCAGTACTTC; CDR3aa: CASSPSLGPQETQYF
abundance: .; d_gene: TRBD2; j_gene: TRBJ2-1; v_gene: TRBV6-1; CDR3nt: TGTGCTTCCCTCGCCGGGACTAGAGCCCTTGAGCAGTTCTTC; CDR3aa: CASLAGTRALEQFF
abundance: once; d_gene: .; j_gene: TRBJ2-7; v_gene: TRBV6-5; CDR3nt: TGTGTCAGCAGTTCCCGGACGGCTACCTACGAGCAGTACTTC; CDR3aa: CVSSSRTATYEQYF
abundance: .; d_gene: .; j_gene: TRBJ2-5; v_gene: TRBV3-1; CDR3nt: TGTGCCAGCAGCCAGGGCTGGATCCGCCAAATCCAAGAGACCCAGTACTTC; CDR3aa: CASSQGWIRQIQETQYF
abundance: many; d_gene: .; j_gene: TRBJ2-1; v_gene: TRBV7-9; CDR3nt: TGTGCCAGCAGCTTAGTTCAGGGCCATGAGCAGTTCTTC; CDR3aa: CASSLVQGHEQFF
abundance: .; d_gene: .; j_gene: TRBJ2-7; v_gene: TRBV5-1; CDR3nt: TGCGCCAGCAGCTGGACAGACAGAGGACCCCGGCAGTACTTC; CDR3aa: CASSWTDRGPRQYF
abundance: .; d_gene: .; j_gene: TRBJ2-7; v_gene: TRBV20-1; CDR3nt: TGCAGTGTACGACCAGCGGCCGAATACGAGCAGTACTTC; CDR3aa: CSVRPAAEYEQYF
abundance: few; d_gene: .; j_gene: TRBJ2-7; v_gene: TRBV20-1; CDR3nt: TGCAGTGCTAGAGATTGGACGGGGCCCTACGAGCAGTACTTC; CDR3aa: CSARDWTGPYEQYF
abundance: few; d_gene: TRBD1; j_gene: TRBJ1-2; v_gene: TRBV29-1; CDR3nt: TGCAGCGTTGATGCCGGGACAGAAGGTGGCTACACCTTC; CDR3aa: CSVDAGTEGGYTF
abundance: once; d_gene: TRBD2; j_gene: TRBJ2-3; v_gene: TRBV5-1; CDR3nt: TGCGCCAGCAGCTTCGCACTAGCGGGGGCCTCAGATACGCAGTATTTT; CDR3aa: CASSFALAGASDTQYF
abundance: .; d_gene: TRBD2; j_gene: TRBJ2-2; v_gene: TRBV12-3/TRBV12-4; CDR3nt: TGTGCCAGCAGTTTACGGCTAGCGGGGGCAACCGGGGAGCTGTTTTTT; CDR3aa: CASSLRLAGATGELFF
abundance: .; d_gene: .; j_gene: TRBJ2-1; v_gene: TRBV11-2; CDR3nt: TGTGCCAGCAAGCTTAGAAGATGGGGGGGCGGGGAGCACAATGAGCAGTTCTTC; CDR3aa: CASKLRRWGGGEHNEQFF
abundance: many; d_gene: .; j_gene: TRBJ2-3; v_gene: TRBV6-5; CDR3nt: TGTGCCAGCAGTTTCCGGTCCCGTCGCACAGATACGCAGTATTTT; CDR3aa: CASSFRSRRTDTQYF
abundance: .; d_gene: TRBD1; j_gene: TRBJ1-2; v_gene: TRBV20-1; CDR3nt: TGCAGTGCCGGGACAGTGAACTATGGCTACACCTTC; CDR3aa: CSAGTVNYGYTF
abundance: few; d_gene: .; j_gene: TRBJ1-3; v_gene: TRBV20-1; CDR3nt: TGCAGTGCTAGAGATCTGGACTCTGGAAACACCATATATTTT; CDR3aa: CSARDLDSGNTIYF
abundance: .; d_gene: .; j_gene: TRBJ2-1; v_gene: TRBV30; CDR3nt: TGTGCCTTGTTCGTGCAGGGGTCACAGCAGTTCTTC; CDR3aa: CALFVQGSQQFF
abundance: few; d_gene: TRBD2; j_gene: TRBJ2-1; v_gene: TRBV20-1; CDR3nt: TGCAGTGCTAGAGATGGAGGGACTAGCGCCTACAATGAGCAGTTCTTC; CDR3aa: CSARDGGTSAYNEQFF
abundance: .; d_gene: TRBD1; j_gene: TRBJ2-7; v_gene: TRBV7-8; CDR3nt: TGTGCCAGCAGCCCCCGGACAGGGCGAAGATCCTACGAGCAGTACTTC; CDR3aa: CASSPRTGRRSYEQYF
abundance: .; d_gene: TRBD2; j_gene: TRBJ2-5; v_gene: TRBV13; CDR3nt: TGTGCCAGCAGCCGGACTAGCGAGACCCAGTACTTC; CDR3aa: CASSRTSETQYF
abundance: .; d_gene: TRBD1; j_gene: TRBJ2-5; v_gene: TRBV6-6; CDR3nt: TGTGCCAGCAGTCCCGGGACAGCCAAACAAGAGACCCAGTACTTC; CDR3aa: CASSPGTAKQETQYF
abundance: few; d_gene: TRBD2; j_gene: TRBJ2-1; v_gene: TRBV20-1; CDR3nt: TGCAGTGCTCCCTCTCGACTAGCGGGAGGCTACAATGAGCAGTTCTTC; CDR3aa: CSAPSRLAGGYNEQFF
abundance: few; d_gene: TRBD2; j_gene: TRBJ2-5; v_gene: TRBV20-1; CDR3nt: TGCAGTGCAGCGTCGACTAGCGGGATTCGAGAGACCCAGTACTTC; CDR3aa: CSAASTSGIRETQYF
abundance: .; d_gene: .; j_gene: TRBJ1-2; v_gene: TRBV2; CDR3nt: TGTGCCAGCAGTGAAGGGAACAACTATGGCTACACCTTC; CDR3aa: CASSEGNNYGYTF
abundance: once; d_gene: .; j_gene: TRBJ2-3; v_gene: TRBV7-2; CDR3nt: TGTGCCAGCAGCTTAGCGGGTCCCCCTTCAGGAGATACGCAGTATTTT; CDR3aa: CASSLAGPPSGDTQYF
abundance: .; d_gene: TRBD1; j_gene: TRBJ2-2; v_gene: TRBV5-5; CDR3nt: TGTGCCAGCAGACGGGACAGGGTAATCGGGGAGCTGTTTTTT; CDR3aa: CASRRDRVIGELFF
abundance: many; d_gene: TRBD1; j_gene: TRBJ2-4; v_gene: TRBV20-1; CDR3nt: TGCAGTGCTTATCAGGGGGCTGAAAACATTCAGTACTTC; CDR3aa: CSAYQGAENIQYF
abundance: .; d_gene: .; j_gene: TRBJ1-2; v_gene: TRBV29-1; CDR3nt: TGCAGCGTTGAGCGGGATTCGGGCTACACCTTC; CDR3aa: CSVERDSGYTF
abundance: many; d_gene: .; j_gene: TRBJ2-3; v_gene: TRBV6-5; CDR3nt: TGTGCCAGCCGAACAGTTGGCACAGATACGCAGTATTTT; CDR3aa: CASRTVGTDTQYF
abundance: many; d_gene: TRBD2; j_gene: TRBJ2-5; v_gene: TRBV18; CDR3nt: TGTGCCAGCAGCCCGGGACTAGCGGAAGAGACCCAGTACTTC; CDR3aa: CASSPGLAEETQYF
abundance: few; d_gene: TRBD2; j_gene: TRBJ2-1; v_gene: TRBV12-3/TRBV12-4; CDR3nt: TGTGCCAGCAGTTTCCCAATCACAGGGGACACACGGACTAGCGAGCCCTACAATGAGCAGTTCTTC; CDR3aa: CASSFPITGDTRTSEPYNEQFF
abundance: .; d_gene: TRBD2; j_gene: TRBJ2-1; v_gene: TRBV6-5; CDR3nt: TGTGCCAGCAGTCGGACTAGCGGGAGCTACAATGCGCAGTTCTTC; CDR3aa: CASSRTSGSYNAQFF
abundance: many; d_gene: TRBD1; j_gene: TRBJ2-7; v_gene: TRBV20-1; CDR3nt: TGCAGCGCGACGGGACAGGGGTCCTACGAGCAGTACTTC; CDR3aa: CSATGQGSYEQYF
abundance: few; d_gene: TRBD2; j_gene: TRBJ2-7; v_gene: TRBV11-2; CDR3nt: TGTGCCAGCAGCTTAGGACTAGCGGGAACAGAGTACTTC; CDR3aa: CASSLGLAGTEYF
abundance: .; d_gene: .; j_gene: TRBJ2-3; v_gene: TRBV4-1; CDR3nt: TGCGCCAGCAGCCAAGCCCCATGGGCCCGGAGGGAGACGCAGTATTTT; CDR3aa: CASSQAPWARRETQYF
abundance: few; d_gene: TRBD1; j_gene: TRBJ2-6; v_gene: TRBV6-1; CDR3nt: TGTGCCAGCAGTAATACAGGGGAGAGGGCCAACGTCCTGACTTTC; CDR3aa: CASSNTGERANVLTF
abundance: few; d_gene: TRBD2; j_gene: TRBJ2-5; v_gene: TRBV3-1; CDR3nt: TGTGCCAGCAGCCAAGACGGCGGGAGTAGGGAGACCCAGTACTTC; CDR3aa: CASSQDGGSRETQYF
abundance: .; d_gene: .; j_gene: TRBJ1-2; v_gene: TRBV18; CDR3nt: TGTGCCAGCTCACAAGGAGGACGGATGCACCAGCCACCCTATGGCTACACCTTC; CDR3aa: CASSQGGRMHQPPYGYTF
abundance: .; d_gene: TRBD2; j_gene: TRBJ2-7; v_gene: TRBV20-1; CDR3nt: TGCAGTGCTAGCCCACATAGCGGGAGGAGCTACAATGAGCAGTACTTC; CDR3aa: CSASPHSGRSYNEQYF
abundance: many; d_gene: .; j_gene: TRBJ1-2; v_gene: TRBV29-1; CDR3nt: TGCAGCGCCCTGGGCCCGTCCTATGGCTACACCTTC; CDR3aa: CSALGPSYGYTF
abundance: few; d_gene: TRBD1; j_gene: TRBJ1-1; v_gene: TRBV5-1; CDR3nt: TGCGCCAGCAGCGGGGACAGGATGAACACTGAAGCTTTCTTT; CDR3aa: CASSGDRMNTEAFF
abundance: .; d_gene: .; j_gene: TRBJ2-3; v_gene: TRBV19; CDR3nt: TGTGCCAGTAGCCGCCCGGGGACCCCAGATACGCAGTATTTT; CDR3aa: CASSRPGTPDTQYF
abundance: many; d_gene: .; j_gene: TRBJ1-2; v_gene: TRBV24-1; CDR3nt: TGTGCCACCAGTGGGCACAATAACTATGGCTACACCTTC; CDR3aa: CATSGHNNYGYTF
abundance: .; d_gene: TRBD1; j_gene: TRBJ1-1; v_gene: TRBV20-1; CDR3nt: TGCAGTGCTGACAGGGGTAAGCACACTGAAGCTTTCTTT; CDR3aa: CSADRGKHTEAFF
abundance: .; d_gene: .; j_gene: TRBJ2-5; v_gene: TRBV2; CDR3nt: TGTGCCAGCAAAGTCTTCCAGGCCCCTGACCGGGAGCAGTACTTC; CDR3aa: CASKVFQAPDREQYF
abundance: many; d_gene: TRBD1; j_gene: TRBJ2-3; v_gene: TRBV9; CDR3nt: TGTGCCAGCAGCGGGACAGGGGGCCACTCTCAACCCCGGCGCACAGATACGCAGTATTTT; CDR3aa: CASSGTGGHSQPRRTDTQYF
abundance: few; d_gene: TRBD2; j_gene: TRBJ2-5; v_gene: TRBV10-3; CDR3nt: TGTGCCACCGCGTTCCAGCGGGATCAAGAGACCCAGTACTTC; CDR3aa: CATAFQRDQETQYF
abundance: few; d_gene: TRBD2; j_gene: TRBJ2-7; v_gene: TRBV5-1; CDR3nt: TGCGCCAGCAGCTTGGGTCCCCTAGCGGGGGCCCCCTACGAGCAGTACTTC; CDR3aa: CASSLGPLAGAPYEQYF
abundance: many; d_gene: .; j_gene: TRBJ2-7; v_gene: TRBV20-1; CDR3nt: TGCAGTGCTTACTTCCAGGGGAACGAGCAGTACTTC; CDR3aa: CSAYFQGNEQYF
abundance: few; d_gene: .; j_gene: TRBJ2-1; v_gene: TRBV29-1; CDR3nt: TGCAGCGTTGCGCCTTACAGTTACAATGAGCAGTTCTTC; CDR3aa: CSVAPYSYNEQFF
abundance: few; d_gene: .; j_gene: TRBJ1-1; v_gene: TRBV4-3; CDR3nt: TGCGCCAGCAGCCAAAGGATTGTGGGTACTGAAGCTTTCTTT; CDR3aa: CASSQRIVGTEAFF
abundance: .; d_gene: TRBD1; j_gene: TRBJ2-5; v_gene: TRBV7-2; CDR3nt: TGTGCCAGCAGCTTTGGGACAGGAAGGTTACAAGAGACCCAGTACTTC; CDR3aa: CASSFGTGRLQETQYF